This TCR beta chain derives from a study of cytomegalovirus exposure and HLA in healthy donors. PCR employed 60 Vbeta and 13 Jbeta primers. Sequencing was performed with immunoSEQ multiplex PCR; in TCRdb, only in-frame clones are kept and a portion is missing. The table lists fewer than 90,000 clones, more than 75% of them singletons. Trimming removed 1 base at V and 4 bases at J, with 13 bases between. Germline V gives CDR1 SEHNR, CDR2 FQNEAQ (reference sequence). The CDR3 runs 15 residues. Study-wide findings and caveats: Prior analysis indicated that the majority of TCR beta V segments exhibited productivity approximately 87% or approximately 30% of the time. Within the data, a cluster of highly shared sequence variants was likely a sequencing artifact. In a later analysis, CMV-associated beta chains were mostly HLA-associated, it appeared. The Asian-associated ancestry cluster reportedly had fewer N-insertions than the roughly 720-donor mean in a later analysis.

This clone was found a few times. The antigen remains undetermined. V gene TRBV7-9 combines with J gene TRBJ1-2; possible D gene TRBD1, 6 bases. The sequenced sample was PBMCs. This TCR derives from a woman between 35 and 50 years old in good health and CMV-seropositive. The CDR3 sequence is CASSLEGVGGYGYTF. The CDR3 DNA reads TGTGCCAGCAGCTTAGAGGGGGTTGGCGGCTATGGCTACACCTTC.